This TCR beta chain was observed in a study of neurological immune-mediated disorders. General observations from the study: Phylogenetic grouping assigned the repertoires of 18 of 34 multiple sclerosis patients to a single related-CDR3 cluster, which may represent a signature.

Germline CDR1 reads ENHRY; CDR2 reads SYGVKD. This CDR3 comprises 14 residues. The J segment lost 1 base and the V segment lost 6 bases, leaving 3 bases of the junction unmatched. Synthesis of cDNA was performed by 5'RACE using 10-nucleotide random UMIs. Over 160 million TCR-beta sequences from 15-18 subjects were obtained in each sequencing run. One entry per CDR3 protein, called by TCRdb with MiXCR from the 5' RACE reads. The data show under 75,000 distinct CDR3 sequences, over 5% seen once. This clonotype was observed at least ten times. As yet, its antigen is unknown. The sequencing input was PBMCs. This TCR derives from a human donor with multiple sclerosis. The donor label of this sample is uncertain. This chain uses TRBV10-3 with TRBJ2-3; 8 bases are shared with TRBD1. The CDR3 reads CAIRETGGTDTQYF. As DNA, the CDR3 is TGTGCCATCAGGGAGACAGGGGGCACAGATACGCAGTATTTT.